This T cell receptor beta chain came from a study of blood T cells in healthy people across ages. In regard to this clonotype: Germline and junction disagree at one end, which may indicate a read error.

A J-beta primer mix and a sample-barcoded 5' primer were used in a second PCR of about 7 to 12 cycles. In TCRdb, the 5' RACE reads were re-called with MiXCR into one record per CDR3 protein. This table has roughly 2 million distinct CDR3 sequences, 40% to 55% appearing once. The V gene's germline CDR1 is MNHEY and CDR2 SVGAGI. The CDR3 is 16 amino acids. Sequenced material: blood. This TCR was sampled from a woman aged 40 to 50 in good health. V and J are TRBV6-5 and TRBJ2-7, with 12 positions matching TRBD2. The CDR3 loop reads CASSASGGESSCEQYF. The CDR3 coding sequence is TGTGCCAGCAGCGCTAGCGGGGGGGAATCCTCCTGCGAGCAGTACTTC.